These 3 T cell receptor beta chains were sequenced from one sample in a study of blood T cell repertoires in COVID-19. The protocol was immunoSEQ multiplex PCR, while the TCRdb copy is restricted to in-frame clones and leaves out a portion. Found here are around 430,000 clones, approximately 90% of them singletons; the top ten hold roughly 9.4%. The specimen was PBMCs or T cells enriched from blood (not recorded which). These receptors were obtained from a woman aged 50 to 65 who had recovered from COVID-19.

The CDR3 spells CASSPDTPTNEKLFF. The CDR3 DNA follows: TGTGCCAGCTCACCAGACACCCCAACTAATGAAAAACTGTTTTTT. V usage is TRBV18 and J usage is TRBJ1-4, with D uncertain. Germline CDR1 and CDR2: KGHSH and LQKENI. The CDR3 consists of 15 residues. Trimming shortened V by 2 bases and J by 0 bases, and 7 bases separated the two germline ends.

CDR3: CASSPPRGQGNSPLHF. The CDR3 DNA reads TGTGCCAGCAGCCCTCCTCGAGGACAGGGGAATTCACCCCTCCACTTT. The V call is TRBV11-2, the J call TRBJ1-6; 9 bases are a match to TRBD1. There are 16 residues in the CDR3. V shed 5 bases and J 7 bases; nucleotides not matched to a gene: 9. The germline V gene encodes CDR1 SGHAT and CDR2 FQNNGV.

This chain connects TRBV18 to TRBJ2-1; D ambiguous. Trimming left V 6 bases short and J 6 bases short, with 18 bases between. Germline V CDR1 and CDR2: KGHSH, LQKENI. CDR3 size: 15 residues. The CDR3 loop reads CASSLPAGIGNEQFF. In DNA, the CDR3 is TGTGCCAGCTCTCTCCCGGCAGGAATAGGCAATGAGCAGTTCTTC. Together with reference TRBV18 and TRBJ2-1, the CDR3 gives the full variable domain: NAGVMQNPRHLVRRRGQEARLRCSPMKGHSHVYWYRQLPEEGLKFMVYLQKENIIDESGMPKERFSAEFPKEGPSILRIQQVVRGDSAAYFCASSLPAGIGNEQFFGPGTRLTVL.